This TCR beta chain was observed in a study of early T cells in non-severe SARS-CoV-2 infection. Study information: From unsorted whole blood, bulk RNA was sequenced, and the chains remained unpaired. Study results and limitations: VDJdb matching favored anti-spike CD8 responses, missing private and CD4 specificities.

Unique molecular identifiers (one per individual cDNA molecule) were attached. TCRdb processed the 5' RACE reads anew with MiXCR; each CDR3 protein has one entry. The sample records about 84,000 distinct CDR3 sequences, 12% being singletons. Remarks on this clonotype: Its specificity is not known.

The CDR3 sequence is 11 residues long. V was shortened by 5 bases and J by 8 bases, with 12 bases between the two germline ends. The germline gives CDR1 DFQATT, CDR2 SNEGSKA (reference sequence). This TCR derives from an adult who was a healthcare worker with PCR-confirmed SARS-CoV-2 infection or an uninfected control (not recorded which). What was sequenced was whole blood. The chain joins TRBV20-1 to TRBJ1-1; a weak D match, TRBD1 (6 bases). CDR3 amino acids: CSAFTGTEAFF. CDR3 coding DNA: TGCAGTGCTTTCACAGGGACCGAAGCTTTCTTT.